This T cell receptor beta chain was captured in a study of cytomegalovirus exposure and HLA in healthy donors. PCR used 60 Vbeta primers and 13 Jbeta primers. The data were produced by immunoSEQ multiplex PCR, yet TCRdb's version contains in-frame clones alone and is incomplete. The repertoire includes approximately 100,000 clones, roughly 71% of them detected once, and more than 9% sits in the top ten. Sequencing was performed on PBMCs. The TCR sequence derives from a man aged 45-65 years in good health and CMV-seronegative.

CDR3 in DNA: TGTGCCAGCAGCCCCGGCGGGCCCTACGAGCAGTACTTC. Translating gives CASSPGGPYEQYF. The chain employs TRBV5-4 and TRBJ2-7; the D gene is possibly TRBD2 (5 bases). The V gene lost 4 bases and the J gene lost 2 bases, with 10 bases spanning the gap. Germline values: CDR1 SGHNT, CDR2 YYREEE (reference sequence). The CDR3 covers 13 residues.